These T cell receptor beta chains were read from a single sample in a study of PD-1 blockade in classical Hodgkin lymphoma. Some clones are missing from TCRdb's copy, which holds only in-frame ones; the method was immunoSEQ multiplex PCR. This sample carries 20,000 to 30,000 clones, over 60% of them seen once, and the ten largest clones take nearly 8%. The specimen was peripheral blood mononuclear cells (PBMCs), collected before the second cycle of nivolumab. Source of these receptors: a human donor with classical Hodgkin lymphoma. Both conserved end residues are part of each CDR3. The order of the fields is CDR3 protein, CDR3 DNA, J gene, V gene, clone size, D gene. D genes are given only for firm matches. Expanded clones are given a class, and other clones once, few, many or no size at all.

CASSLLRSNQPQHF TGTGCCAGCAGTCTATTACGATCAAATCAGCCCCAGCATTTT TRBJ1-5 TRBV6-5 - -
CASSELWGREANTGELFF TGTGCCAGCAGTGAATTGTGGGGGCGGGAGGCGAACACCGGGGAGCTGTTTTTT TRBJ2-2 TRBV25-1 - TRBD2
CASIRAGADTQYF TGTGCCAGCATAAGGGCGGGCGCAGATACGCAGTATTTT TRBJ2-3 TRBV2 few -
CASSTDSRTGELFF TGTGCCAGCAGCACGGACTCTCGCACCGGGGAGCTGTTTTTT TRBJ2-2 TRBV9 - -
CSVGLAGTYEQYF TGCAGCGTGGGACTAGCGGGGACCTACGAGCAGTACTTC TRBJ2-7 TRBV29-1 - TRBD2
CASSFGTSYYEQYF TGTGCCAGCAGTTTTGGGACTAGTTACTACGAGCAGTACTTC TRBJ2-7 TRBV28 few TRBD2
CASTTLSGIAYNEQFF TGTGCCAGCACCACACTGAGCGGGATCGCCTACAATGAGCAGTTCTTC TRBJ2-1 TRBV5-6 - TRBD2
CASSPLPGRSGNTIYF TGTGCCAGCTCACCACTGCCGGGCCGCTCTGGAAACACCATATATTTT TRBJ1-3 TRBV18 - -
CASSIIGRTTTDTQYF TGTGCCAGTAGTATAATCGGCCGTACCACAACAGATACGCAGTATTTT TRBJ2-3 TRBV19 large -
CASSYDSPWGLFF TGTGCCAGCAGTTATGACTCCCCGTGGGGGCTGTTTTTT TRBJ2-2 TRBV11-3 once -
CASSILTGHGELFF TGTGCCAGTAGTATCCTTACAGGACACGGGGAGCTGTTTTTT TRBJ2-2 TRBV19 once -
CSVDGRQNTEAFF TGCAGCGTTGATGGCAGACAGAACACTGAAGCTTTCTTT TRBJ1-1 TRBV29-1 - -
CASRRTGGSTDTQYF TGTGCCAGCAGACGGACAGGGGGCAGCACAGATACGCAGTATTTT TRBJ2-3 TRBV2 - TRBD1
CASSLGGAGAYNEQFF TGTGCCAGCAGCTTGGGGGGAGCGGGAGCGTACAATGAGCAGTTCTTC TRBJ2-1 TRBV5-4 - TRBD2
CASSVTSDRGRDEQFF TGTGCCAGCAGCGTGACCTCGGACAGGGGCAGGGATGAGCAGTTCTTC TRBJ2-1 TRBV9 few TRBD1
CASSQVKGLGGSYF TGCGCCAGCAGCCAAGTCAAGGGACTAGGTGGTTCGTACTTC TRBJ2-7 TRBV4-1 - TRBD2
CASGSYGYTF TGTGCCTCGGGGTCCTATGGCTACACCTTC TRBJ1-2 TRBV28 - -
CASSYSPATNEKLFF TGTGCCAGCAGTTACTCGCCAGCAACTAATGAAAAACTGTTTTTT TRBJ1-4 TRBV6-5 once -
CASRGTGYDTQYF TGTGCCAGCAGGGGGACGGGCTACGATACGCAGTATTTT TRBJ2-3 TRBV28 once -
CASSVGAGEVYNEQFF TGTGCCAGCAGCGTAGGCGCGGGAGAGGTCTACAATGAGCAGTTCTTC TRBJ2-1 TRBV9 - TRBD2
CASSYKGGSWVGTQYF TGTGCCAGCAGTTACAAAGGCGGGAGTTGGGTTGGGACCCAGTACTTC TRBJ2-5 TRBV6-5 - TRBD2
CASATRGRDSPLHF TGTGCCAGCGCAACTCGGGGGAGAGATTCACCCCTCCACTTT TRBJ1-6 TRBV6-6 - -
CASSPSRGQETQYF TGTGCCAGCTCACCGAGCAGGGGCCAAGAGACCCAGTACTTC TRBJ2-5 TRBV18 - -
CASSDIGARARLGGYTF TGTGCCAGCAGTGACATTGGGGCCCGGGCTCGTCTAGGAGGCTACACCTTC TRBJ1-2 TRBV6-4 once -
CASSVMTGQETQYF TGCGCCAGCAGCGTAATGACGGGTCAAGAGACCCAGTACTTC TRBJ2-5 TRBV5-1 - -
CATHRKGNHYGYTF TGTGCCACCCACCGTAAGGGAAATCACTATGGCTACACCTTC TRBJ1-2 TRBV6-6 - -
CASSSGTVWEKLFF TGTGCCAGCAGCTCCGGTACGGTGTGGGAAAAACTGTTTTTT TRBJ1-4 TRBV5-6 - -
CASSSGGVGANVLTF TGTGCCAGCAGTTCGGGGGGCGTTGGGGCCAACGTCCTGACTTTC TRBJ2-6 TRBV27 - -
CASSPQIGQARADTQYF TGTGCCAGCAGCCCCCAGATAGGACAGGCAAGGGCAGATACGCAGTATTTT TRBJ2-3 TRBV9 - TRBD1